These T cell receptor beta chains were read from a single sample in a study of T cells in Graves' hyperthyroidism and ophthalmopathy. TCRdb recomputed calls from the multiplex PCR reads with MiXCR, one row per CDR3 protein. The data hold about 600,000 distinct CDR3 sequences, with 14% observed a single time. The sequencing input was blood. These receptor sequences come from a woman between 18 and 30 years old with Graves' ophthalmopathy. Each CDR3 is given with its conserved first and last residue. Fields, in order: V gene, J gene, CDR3 protein.

>TRBV28|TRBJ2-7
CASSQRTGPYEQYF
>TRBV20-1|TRBJ2-3
CSARGEREYVTDTQYF
>TRBV2|TRBJ2-1
CASRDLLIGSGRANNEQFF
>TRBV7-9|TRBJ1-1
CASRPGHPEQIEVFF
>TRBV18|TRBJ2-7
CASSPKPGQGYEQYF
>TRBV7-2|TRBJ2-1
CASSFAGGTYNEQFF
>TRBV18|TRBJ2-5
CASSPLPGPYQETQYF
>TRBV11-2|TRBJ2-3
CASRFLAGGLDVPTDTQYF
>TRBV11-2|TRBJ2-1
CASSLGADGASYNEQFF
>TRBV2|TRBJ1-1
CASSDLDFSAFF
>TRBV7-6|TRBJ1-5
CASSPWDRVKNQPQHF
>TRBV29-1|TRBJ2-1
CSVEDDRAAGEQFF
>TRBV18|TRBJ2-7
CASSPRGGKSYEQYF
>TRBV4-1|TRBJ2-5
CASSQNRAVQETQYF
>TRBV19|TRBJ1-4
CASSGHDDGGREKLFF
>TRBV7-3|TRBJ1-1
CASSPQGRSEAFF
>TRBV7-3|TRBJ2-3
CASSSRGVLADTQYF
>TRBV12-3/TRBV12-4|TRBJ1-2
CASSSFGGYTF
>TRBV29-1|TRBJ1-4
CSVASGSGGEKLFF
>TRBV11-2|TRBJ2-7
CANSLGGTVTYEQYF
>TRBV20-1|TRBJ2-1
CSAVAHGGVSGNEQFF
>TRBV3-1|TRBJ2-1
CASSPSGGTYTEQFF
>TRBV3-1|TRBJ1-5
CASSRGTGREPNQPQHF
>TRBV5-1|TRBJ1-4
CASSFGAGDEKLFF
>TRBV29-1|NA
CSVGPRTAYEQFF
>TRBV7-2|TRBJ2-1
CASSLRQGVVDEQFF
>TRBV12-3/TRBV12-4|TRBJ1-2
CASSLGSGAGLKRIVEGYTF
>TRBV11-2|TRBJ2-1
CASSLGGGLLNEQFF